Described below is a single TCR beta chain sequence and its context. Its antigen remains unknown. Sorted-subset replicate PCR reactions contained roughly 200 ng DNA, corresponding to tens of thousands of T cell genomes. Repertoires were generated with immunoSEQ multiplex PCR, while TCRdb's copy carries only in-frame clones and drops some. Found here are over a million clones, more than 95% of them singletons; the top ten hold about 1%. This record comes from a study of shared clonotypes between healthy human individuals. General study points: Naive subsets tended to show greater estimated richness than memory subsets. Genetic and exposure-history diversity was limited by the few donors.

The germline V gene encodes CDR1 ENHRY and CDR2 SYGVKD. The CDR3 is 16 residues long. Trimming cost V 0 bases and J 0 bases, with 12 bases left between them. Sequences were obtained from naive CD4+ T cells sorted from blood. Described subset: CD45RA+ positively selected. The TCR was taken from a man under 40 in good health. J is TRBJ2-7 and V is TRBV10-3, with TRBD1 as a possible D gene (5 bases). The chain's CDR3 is CAISESTVPSSYEQYF. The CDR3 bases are TGTGCCATCAGTGAGTCGACAGTGCCCAGCTCCTACGAGCAGTACTTC.